This entry concerns a single T cell receptor beta chain. The sample originates from a study of technical replicates of blood from several donors. Data came from immunoSEQ multiplex PCR; TCRdb stores just in-frame clones and leaves some out. The sample yields some 94,000 clones, around 96% seen once. Germline CDR1 and CDR2: SGHVS and FNYEAQ. The ends lost 6 bases at V and 7 bases at J; junction bases unmatched: 8. The CDR3 is 14 residues long. This sequence joins TRBV7-6 and TRBJ2-1, with 8 nucleotides matching TRBD2. This receptor was obtained from a human donor in good health. The sample was T cells isolated from PBMCs. DNA of the CDR3: TGTGCCAGCAGAGCCGGGACTAGTAATAATGAGCAGTTCTTC. As protein: CASRAGTSNNEQFF.